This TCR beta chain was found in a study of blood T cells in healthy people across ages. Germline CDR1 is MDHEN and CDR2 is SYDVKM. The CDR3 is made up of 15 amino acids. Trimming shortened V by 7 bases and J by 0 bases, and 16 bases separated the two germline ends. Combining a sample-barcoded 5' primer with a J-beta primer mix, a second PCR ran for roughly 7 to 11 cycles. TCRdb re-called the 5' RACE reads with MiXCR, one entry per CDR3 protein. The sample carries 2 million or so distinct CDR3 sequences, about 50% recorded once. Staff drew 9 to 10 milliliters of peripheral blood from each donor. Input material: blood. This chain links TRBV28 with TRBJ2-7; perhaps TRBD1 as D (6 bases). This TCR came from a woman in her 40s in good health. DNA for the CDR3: TGTGCCAGCATCTCCGGACAGAGATCCTCCTACGAGCAGTACTTC. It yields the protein CASISGQRSSYEQYF. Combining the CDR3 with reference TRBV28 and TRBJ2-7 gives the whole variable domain DVKVTQSSRYLVKRTGEKVFLECVQDMDHENMFWYRQDPGLGLRLIYFSYDVKMKEKGDIPEGYSVSREKKERFSLILESASTNQTSMYLCASISGQRSSYEQYFGPGTRLTVT.